The source of this T cell receptor (beta chain) is a study of blood T cell repertoires in COVID-19. Study-wide background: The United States, Italy and Spain were the sources of the acute and convalescent COVID-19 samples. Sample material is recorded as cDNA or gDNA derived from T cells, B-cell-depleted T cells, or PBMCs.

The CDR3 sequence is 13 residues long. V shed 7 bases and J 5 bases; nucleotides not matched to a gene: 6. Germline V CDR1 and CDR2: SQVTM, ANQGSEA. As handled by the study authors: Cell counts per sample came from amplifying reference gene primers. Profiled with immunoSEQ multiplex PCR; TCRdb holds only in-frame clones, not every one. V and J calls and clone size are those listed in that table; D and trimming were worked out from the DNA. The profile shows around 250,000 clones, approximately 80% of them singletons. The chain uses TRBV29-1 and TRBJ1-3, with 9 bases matching TRBD1. The receptor comes from a man in his thirties or forties who had recovered from COVID-19. The source material was peripheral blood. CDR3 DNA: TGCAGCGCTTCGGGACAGGGTAGAAACACCATATATTTT. Translated: CSASGQGRNTIYF.